The clone carrying this T cell receptor beta chain was counted between two and nine times. TCRdb ran MiXCR on the 5' RACE reads and lists one entry per CDR3 protein. The repertoire holds tens of thousands of distinct CDR3 sequences, with about 25% as singletons. Trimming cost V 5 bases and J 7 bases, with 9 bases left between them. The CDR3 sequence is 12 residues long. CDR1 is MNHNS, CDR2 SASEGT, per germline. Sequenced input: naive CD4+ T cells sorted from a lymph node. Subset noted: naive CD4+ T cells, CD4+CD45RA+CD25-. The rearrangement links TRBV6-1 to TRBJ2-1; D not certain. The sequence was obtained from a female donor with breast cancer. Here the CDR3 DNA reads TGTGCCAGCAGTACCCTCAGGAATGAGCAGTTCTTC. Translated, it gives CASSTLRNEQFF.